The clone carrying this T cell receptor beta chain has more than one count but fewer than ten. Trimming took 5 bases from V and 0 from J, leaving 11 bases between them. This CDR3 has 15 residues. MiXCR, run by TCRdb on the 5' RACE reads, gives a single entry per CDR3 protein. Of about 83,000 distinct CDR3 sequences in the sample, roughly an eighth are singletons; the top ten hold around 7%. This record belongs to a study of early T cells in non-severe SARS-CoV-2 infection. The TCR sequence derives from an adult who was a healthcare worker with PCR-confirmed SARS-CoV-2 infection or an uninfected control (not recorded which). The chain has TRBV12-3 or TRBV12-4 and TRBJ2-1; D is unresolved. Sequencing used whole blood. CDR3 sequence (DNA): TGTGCCAGCAGTCCTGGTTCTAGCTCCTACAATGAGCAGTTCTTC. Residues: CASSPGSSSYNEQFF.